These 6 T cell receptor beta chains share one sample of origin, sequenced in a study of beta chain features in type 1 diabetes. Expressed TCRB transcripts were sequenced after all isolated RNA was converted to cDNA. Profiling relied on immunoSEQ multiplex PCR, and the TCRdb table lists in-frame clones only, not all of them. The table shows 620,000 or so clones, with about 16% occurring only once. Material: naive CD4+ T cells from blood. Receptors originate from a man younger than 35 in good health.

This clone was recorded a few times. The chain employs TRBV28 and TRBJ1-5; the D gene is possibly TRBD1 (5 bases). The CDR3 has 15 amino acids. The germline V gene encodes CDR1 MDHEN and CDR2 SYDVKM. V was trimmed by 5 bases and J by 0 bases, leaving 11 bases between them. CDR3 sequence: CASSVGDGSNQPQHF. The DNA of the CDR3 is TGTGCCAGCAGTGTCGGGGACGGTAGCAATCAGCCCCAGCATTTT.

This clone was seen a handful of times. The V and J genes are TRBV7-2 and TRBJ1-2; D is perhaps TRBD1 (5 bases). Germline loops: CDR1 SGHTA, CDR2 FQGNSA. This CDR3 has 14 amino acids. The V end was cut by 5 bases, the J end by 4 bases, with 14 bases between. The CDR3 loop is CASSQILTAYGYTF. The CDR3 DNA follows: TGTGCCAGCAGCCAGATCCTGACAGCCTATGGCTACACCTTC.

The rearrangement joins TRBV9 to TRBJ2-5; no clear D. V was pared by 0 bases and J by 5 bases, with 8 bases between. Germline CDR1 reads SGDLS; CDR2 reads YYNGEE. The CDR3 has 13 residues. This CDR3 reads CASSVEFAETQYF. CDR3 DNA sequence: TGTGCCAGCAGCGTAGAGTTCGCGGAGACCCAGTACTTC. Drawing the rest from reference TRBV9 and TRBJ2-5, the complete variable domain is DSGVTQTPKHLITATGQRVTLRCSPRSGDLSVYWYQQSLDQGLQFLIQYYNGEERAKGNILERFSAQQFPDLHSELNLSSLELGDSALYFCASSVEFAETQYFGPGTRLLVL.

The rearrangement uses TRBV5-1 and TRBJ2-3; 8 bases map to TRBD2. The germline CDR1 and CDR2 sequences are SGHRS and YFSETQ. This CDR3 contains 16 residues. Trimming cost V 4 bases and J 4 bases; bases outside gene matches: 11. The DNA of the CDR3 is TGCGCCAGCAGCCTCGACTCGGGGGGGCGGTCAGATACGCAGTATTTT. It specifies CASSLDSGGRSDTQYF.

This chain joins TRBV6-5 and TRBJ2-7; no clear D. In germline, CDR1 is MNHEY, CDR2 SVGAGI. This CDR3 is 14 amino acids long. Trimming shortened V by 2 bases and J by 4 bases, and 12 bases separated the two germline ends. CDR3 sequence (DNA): TGTGCCAGCAGTTACAGTGAGAAGTCTTACGAGCAGTACTTC. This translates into CASSYSEKSYEQYF.

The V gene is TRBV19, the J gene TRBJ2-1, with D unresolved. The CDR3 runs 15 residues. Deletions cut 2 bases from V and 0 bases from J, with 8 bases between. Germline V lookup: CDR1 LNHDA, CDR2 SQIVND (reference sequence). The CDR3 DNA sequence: TGTGCCAGTAGTATACAGCAGAGCTCCTACAATGAGCAGTTCTTC. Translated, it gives CASSIQQSSYNEQFF.